This T cell receptor (beta chain) was retrieved from a study of CD4+ T cells in melanoma. Study findings and constraints: Diverse differentiation states were reported for melanoma neoantigen-specific CD4+ T cells. CD8+ T cell, macrophage and B cell function reportedly correlated with neoantigen-specific CD4+ T cells.

Between the trimmed V and J ends, which lost 6 bases and 2 bases, there was a span of 13 bases. This CDR3 spans 15 amino acids. Germline V lookup: CDR1 SNHLY, CDR2 FYNNEI. Concerning this clone: No antigen is known for it.

Clones were sequenced by immunoSEQ multiplex PCR, and TCRdb holds only the in-frame ones, with some missing. Counted here are roughly 120,000 clones, approximately 90% occurring once; the ten biggest clones make up roughly 3.5%. This clonotype was sampled from a human donor with melanoma. Source material: peripheral blood. The rearrangement uses TRBV2 and TRBJ1-4; no definite D call. CDR3 coding DNA: TGTGCCAGCAGGCCCGCCCCCGGGACTAATGAAAAACTGTTTTTT. It specifies CASRPAPGTNEKLFF.